This is a list of T cell receptor beta chains from one sample in a study of vaccination and CD4 T cells after COVID-19. Antigens for these TCRs are unknown. One entry per CDR3 protein, called by TCRdb with MiXCR from the PCR reads. The repertoire holds 15,000 or so distinct CDR3 sequences, around 76% seen once, with about 20% in the top ten. Material: CD4+ T cells from blood, cultured in vitro. These receptors were taken from a human donor who had recovered from COVID-19. The CDR3 runs from the conserved cysteine through the conserved F or W. The D gene is left open where the match is weak. For some rows the clone size is stated as once, few or many, or as a class when expanded; others skip it.

TRBV6-2/TRBV6-3	NA	TRBJ2-1	NA	TGTGCCAGCAACCAACTTAGCGGCTTGAGAAATGAGCAGTTCTTC	CASNQLSGLRNEQFF
TRBV2	NA	TRBJ1-2	NA	TGTGCCAGCAGTGAAGGTGTGTATGGCTACACCTTC	CASSEGVYGYTF
TRBV27	NA	TRBJ1-5	TRBD1	TGTGCCAGCAGTTTACGACCGGGACAGTCCTATCAGCCCCAGCATTTT	CASSLRPGQSYQPQHF
TRBV7-2	NA	TRBJ2-7	NA	TGTGCCAGCAGCTTAGCCCCCGGCTGGAAGGTTAACGAGCAGTACTTC	CASSLAPGWKVNEQYF
TRBV28	NA	TRBJ1-5	TRBD1	TGTGCCAGCAGTTTTAGTGCGGCAGGGGGCCAGCCCCAGCATTTT	CASSFSAAGGQPQHF
TRBV20-1	few	TRBJ1-3	NA	TGCAGTGCTAGTAGGAGCTCTGGAAACACCATATATTTT	CSASRSSGNTIYF
TRBV24-1	NA	TRBJ2-7	TRBD1	TGTGCCACCAGTGACTCCGGGACAGGGGCACACTACGAGCAGTACTTC	CATSDSGTGAHYEQYF
TRBV11-2	NA	TRBJ2-3	TRBD2	TGTGCCAGCAGCCTAACTTCGGGAGGAGGGGATACGCAGTATTTT	CASSLTSGGGDTQYF
TRBV7-2	medium-sized	TRBJ2-3	TRBD2	TGTGCCAGCAGCCGGGACTACCTAAGCACAGATACGCAGTATTTT	CASSRDYLSTDTQYF
TRBV7-3	NA	TRBJ2-3	NA	TGTGCCAGCAGCTTGTCCGGGGTAGATACGCAGTATTTT	CASSLSGVDTQYF
TRBV7-9	NA	TRBJ2-2	NA	TGTGCCAGCAGCTTAGATGGACAGGGGGAGCTGTTTTTT	CASSLDGQGELFF
TRBV7-2	NA	TRBJ2-3	NA	TGTGCCAGCAGCTATAGCAGGGCAGATACGCAGTATTTT	CASSYSRADTQYF